This TCR beta chain derives from a study of CD8+CD57+ T cells in acquired aplastic anemia. For CDR3 and TCR beta VDJ profiling, genomic DNA was the template used. TCRdb re-derived calls from the reads in MiXCR, one entry per CDR3 protein. This sample yields under 40,000 distinct CDR3 sequences, of which 76% are seen a single time; roughly 22% belongs to the top ten. CDR3 length: 14 residues. Germline-derived CDR1 and CDR2 are DFQATT and SNEGSKA (reference sequence). The germline V and J ends were trimmed by 0 bases and 9 bases, with 12 bases remaining between them. The V gene is TRBV20-1, the J gene TRBJ1-6; maybe TRBD1 (6 bases). The TCR was taken from a human donor in good health, serving as a control. The sequenced sample consisted of sorted CD4+, CD8+, or CD8+CD57+ T cells (not recorded which) from PBMCs. The CDR3 sequence: CSARDTGAGSPLHF. CDR3 in DNA: TGCAGTGCTAGAGATACGGGGGCAGGTTCACCCCTCCACTTT.